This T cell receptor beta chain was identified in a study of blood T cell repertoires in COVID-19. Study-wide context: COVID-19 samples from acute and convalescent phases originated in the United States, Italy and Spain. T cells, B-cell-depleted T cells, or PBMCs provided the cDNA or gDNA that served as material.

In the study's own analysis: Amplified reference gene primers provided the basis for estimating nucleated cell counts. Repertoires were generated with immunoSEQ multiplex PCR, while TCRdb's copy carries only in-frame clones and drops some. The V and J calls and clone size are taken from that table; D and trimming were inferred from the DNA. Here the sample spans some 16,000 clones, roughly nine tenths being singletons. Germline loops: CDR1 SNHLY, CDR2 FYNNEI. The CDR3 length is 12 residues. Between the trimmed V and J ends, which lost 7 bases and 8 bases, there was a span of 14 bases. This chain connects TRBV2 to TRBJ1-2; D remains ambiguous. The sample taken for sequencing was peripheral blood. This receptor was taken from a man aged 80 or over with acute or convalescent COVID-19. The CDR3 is CASIPGRGGYTF. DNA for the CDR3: TGTGCCAGCATTCCAGGACGAGGGGGCTACACCTTC.